The 2 T cell receptor beta chains in this list originate from one sample, sequenced in a study of response to subunit inactivated influenza vaccine. TCRdb passed the RT-PCR reads through MiXCR, listing each CDR3 protein once. This table has approximately 700,000 distinct CDR3 sequences, 15% to 19% appearing once. The sample in question was PBMCs from blood, obtained 12 days after vaccination. The source of these receptors is a man aged 50-60 years who received an inactivated influenza vaccine.

The chain links TRBV20-1 to TRBJ2-7, with 7 bases identical to TRBD1. There are 12 residues in the CDR3. V lost 5 bases, J lost 2 bases, and 3 bases stayed unmatched. Germline CDR1 is DFQATT and CDR2 is SNEGSKA (reference sequence). The CDR3 nucleotides are TGCAGTGCTCGGGACAGCACCTACGAGCAGTACTTC. It codes for CSARDSTYEQYF.

The table lists this clonotype with a few counts. This chain joins TRBV7-2 and TRBJ2-7; D tentatively reads TRBD1 or TRBD2 (6 bases each). The CDR3 spans 14 residues. Germline V gene lookup returns CDR1 SGHTA and CDR2 FQGNSA. The ends were cut back, 2 bases at V and 7 bases at J, with 15 bases in the middle. The CDR3 region has the DNA TGTGCCAGCAGCTTACACAGGGCCGCGGGAGAGCAGTACTTC. Its translation: CASSLHRAAGEQYF.